This entry describes one T cell receptor beta chain. Authors' processing steps: Reference gene primer amplification gave nucleated cell count estimates. Generated by immunoSEQ multiplex PCR, the TCRdb table keeps only in-frame clones and is missing some. That table is the source of V, J and clone size, and D and trimming were worked out from the DNA. The data contain 140,000 or so clones, approximately 83% of them singletons. The data stem from a study of blood T cell repertoires in COVID-19. Study summary: Acute and convalescent COVID-19 samples came from the United States, Italy and Spain. From T cells, B-cell-depleted T cells, or PBMCs came the material, which was cDNA or gDNA.

Specimen: peripheral blood. This receptor was taken from a human donor in a cohort sampled during active COVID-19.

The CDR3 spells CATSDGRLAGGNNEQFF. The CDR3 DNA reads TGTGCCACCAGCGACGGTCGCCTAGCGGGGGGAAACAATGAGCAGTTCTTC. The chain recombines TRBV15 with TRBJ2-1, with 11 nucleotides matching TRBD2. V lost 5 bases to trimming and J lost 5 bases; unmatched junction nucleotides: 11. The CDR3 runs 17 residues. Germline loops: CDR1 LNHNV, CDR2 YYDKDF (reference sequence).